This TCR beta chain came from a study of Graves' ophthalmopathy and Graves' hyperthyroidism. Study context: Peripheral blood was obtained at first diagnosis, ahead of any treatment.

Whole-study findings and limits: The authors also found most expanded thyroid clonotypes above 0.001 frequency in blood.

Using RNA transcripts, the TCR beta CDR3 regions were amplified. Second-round multiplex PCR came after a first-round RT-PCR that employed HTBI primers. TCRdb fed the multiplex PCR reads into MiXCR, producing one record per CDR3 protein. The data contain approximately 500,000 distinct CDR3 sequences, roughly 14% of them singletons. The CDR3 loop spans 16 amino acids. The germline CDR1 and CDR2 sequences are MDHEN and SYDVKM. V was pared by 6 bases and J by 0 bases, with 12 bases between. This clonotype has ten or more counts. Its specificity is unknown. The sample comprised blood. The origin of this receptor is a woman aged 25-40 years with Graves' ophthalmopathy. J is TRBJ2-6 and V is TRBV28; D unresolved. CDR3 residues: CASSPGATSGANVLTF. The CDR3 DNA follows: TGTGCCAGCAGCCCGGGTGCTACCTCTGGGGCCAACGTCCTGACTTTC.